The T cell receptor beta chain under discussion was sequenced for a study of blood T cells in healthy people across ages. In the case of this clonotype: Its specificity is not known.

Whole-study results and caveats: Donor CMV status, an unknown factor, possibly confounded changes in expanded clonotypes.

Healthy individuals of Caucasian origin from Russia, aged roughly 6 to 90, served as donors. Germline CDR1 and CDR2: WSHSY and SAAADI. Trimming took 5 bases from V and 0 from J, leaving 13 bases between them. This CDR3 is built from 15 residues. A J-beta primer mix and a sample-barcoded 5' primer were used in a second PCR of about 7 to 11 cycles. Researchers report that a template-switch adaptor with 12 random nucleotides tagged each cDNA molecule. Every sample returned 3 million or more CDR3-containing paired-end reads. TCRdb reanalysed the 5' RACE reads using MiXCR and keeps one entry per CDR3 protein. The sample includes 1.2 million to 1.5 million distinct CDR3 sequences, around two fifths seen only once; the top ten take around 8%.

Sequencing was carried out using blood. This chain uses TRBV10-2 with TRBJ1-1; D is uncertain. The receptor comes from a woman under 30 in good health. CDR3 coding DNA: TGCGCCAGCAGTCCCTTCCTTACGATGAACACTGAAGCTTTCTTT. Translated: CASSPFLTMNTEAFF.